This T cell receptor (beta chain) is drawn from a study of cytotoxic CD8 clonotypes in ibrutinib-treated CLL. Overall study: The patients, under 13 relapsed/refractory and approximately 15 treatment-naive, included about 18 who were IGHV unmutated.

Repertoires were generated with immunoSEQ multiplex PCR, while TCRdb's copy carries only in-frame clones and drops some. This sample has approximately 150,000 clones; around three quarters occur once, and the top ten carry approximately 28%. In regard to this clone: Its antigen remains unknown.

In germline, CDR1 is SGHRS, CDR2 YFSETQ. Trimming left V 4 bases short and J 7 bases short, with 14 bases between. The CDR3 has 13 amino acids. Study-level points and caveats: Baseline levels were approached again at progression, after clonality had risen at ibrutinib response. Rare overall, public clonotypes shrank or held steady under therapy. Sustained-remission patients were sampled at one set of times and progressing patients at different ones.

The chain employs TRBV5-1 and TRBJ1-1; D might be TRBD1 (6 bases). The source of this sequence is a human donor with chronic lymphocytic leukemia. The sequences come from PBMCs, collected after 12 months of ibrutinib treatment. The CDR3 loop reads CASSIGQSGEAFF. The CDR3 DNA sequence: TGCGCCAGCAGCATCGGACAGTCTGGTGAAGCTTTCTTT.